This T cell receptor beta chain was sequenced in a study of PD-L1 blockade in urothelial cancer. Study summary: Researchers found blood samples held a median of about 130,000 T cells.

Note on this clone: Distinct nucleotide sequences in the sample also encode this CDR3.

Synthetic TCR analog templates were added to each PCR reaction. Only in-frame clones appear in the TCRdb table, and some are missing; sequencing was by immunoSEQ multiplex PCR. The sample lists over 45,000 clones, around 90% occurring once. Germline V gene lookup returns CDR1 LNHDA and CDR2 SQIVND (reference sequence). The CDR3 has 17 amino acids. J was trimmed by 1 base and V by 5 bases; bases with no gene match: 6. The sequence derives from a man aged 55-75 years with urothelial cancer. The rearrangement joins TRBV19 to TRBJ2-6; TRBD1 agrees at 9 bases. Source: PBMCs, taken around atezolizumab (anti-PD-L1) treatment. DNA of the CDR3: TGTGCCAGTAGTCCGGGACAGGGAGCTTCTGGGGCCAACGTCCTGACTTTC. Amino acid sequence: CASSPGQGASGANVLTF.